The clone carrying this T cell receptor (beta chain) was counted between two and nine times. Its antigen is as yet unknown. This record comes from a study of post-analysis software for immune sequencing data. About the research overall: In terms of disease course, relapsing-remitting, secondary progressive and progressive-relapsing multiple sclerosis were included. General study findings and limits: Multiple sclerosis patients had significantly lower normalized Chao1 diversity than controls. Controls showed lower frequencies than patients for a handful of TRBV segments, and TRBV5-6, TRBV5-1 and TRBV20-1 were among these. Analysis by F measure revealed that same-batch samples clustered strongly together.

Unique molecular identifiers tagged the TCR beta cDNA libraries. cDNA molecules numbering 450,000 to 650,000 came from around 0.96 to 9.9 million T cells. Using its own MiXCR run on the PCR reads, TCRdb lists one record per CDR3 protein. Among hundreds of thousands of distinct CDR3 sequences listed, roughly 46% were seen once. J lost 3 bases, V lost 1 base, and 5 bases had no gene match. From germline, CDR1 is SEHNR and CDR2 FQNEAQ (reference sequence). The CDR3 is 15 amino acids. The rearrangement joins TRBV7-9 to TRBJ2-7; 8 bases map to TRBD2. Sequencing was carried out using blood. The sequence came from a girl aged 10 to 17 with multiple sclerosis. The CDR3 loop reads CASSLDQREYYEQYF. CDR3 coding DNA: TGTGCCAGCAGCTTAGACCAGCGGGAGTACTACGAGCAGTACTTC.